This T cell receptor (beta chain) was retrieved from a study of blood T cell repertoires in COVID-19. Trimming took 4 bases from V and 1 from J; bases not matched to a gene: 3. The CDR3 loop spans 14 amino acids. CDR1 SGHTA and CDR2 FQGTGA come from the germline V gene. This clone appeared a single time. Per the authors' pipeline: Counts of nucleated cells, estimated from reference gene primer amplification, were obtained. Profiling relied on immunoSEQ multiplex PCR, and the TCRdb table lists in-frame clones only, not all of them. Clonal size and the V and J genes are those of that table, whereas D and trimming came from the DNA. The sample includes roughly 250,000 clones, 75% to 90% of them seen just once.

The sequenced sample consisted of peripheral blood. V gene TRBV7-3 combines with J gene TRBJ1-1; 7 bases agree with TRBD1. This clonotype originated in a human donor in a cohort sampled during active COVID-19. This chain's CDR3 is CASSSGGENTEAFF. As DNA, the CDR3 is TGTGCCAGCAGCTCAGGGGGAGAGAACACTGAAGCTTTCTTT.